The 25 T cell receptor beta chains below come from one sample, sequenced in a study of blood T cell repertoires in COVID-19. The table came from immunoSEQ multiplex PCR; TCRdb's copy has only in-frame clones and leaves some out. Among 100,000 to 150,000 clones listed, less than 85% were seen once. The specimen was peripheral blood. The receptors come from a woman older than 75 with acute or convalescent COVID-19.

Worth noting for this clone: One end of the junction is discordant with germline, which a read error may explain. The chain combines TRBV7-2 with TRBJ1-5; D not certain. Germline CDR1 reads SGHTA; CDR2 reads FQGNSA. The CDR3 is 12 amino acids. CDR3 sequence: CASSLTAQAQHF. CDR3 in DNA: TGTGCCAGCAGCTTAACGGCTCAGGCCCAGCATTTT.

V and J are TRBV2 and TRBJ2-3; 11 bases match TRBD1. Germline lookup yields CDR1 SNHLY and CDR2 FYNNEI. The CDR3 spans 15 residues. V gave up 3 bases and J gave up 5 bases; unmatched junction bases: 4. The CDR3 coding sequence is TGTGCCAGCAGTGACGGGGGACAGGGGGGAGATACGCAGTATTTT. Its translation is CASSDGGQGGDTQYF.

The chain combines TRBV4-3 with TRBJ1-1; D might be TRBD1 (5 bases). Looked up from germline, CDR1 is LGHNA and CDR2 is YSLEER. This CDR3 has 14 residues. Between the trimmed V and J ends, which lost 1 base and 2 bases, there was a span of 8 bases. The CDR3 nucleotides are TGCGCCAGCAGCCAAGGGACATTCAACACTGAAGCTTTCTTT. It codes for CASSQGTFNTEAFF.

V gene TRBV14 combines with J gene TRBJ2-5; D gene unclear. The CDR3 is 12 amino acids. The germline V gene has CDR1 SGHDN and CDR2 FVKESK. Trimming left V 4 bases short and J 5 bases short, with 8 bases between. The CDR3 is CASSRVSETQYF. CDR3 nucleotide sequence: TGTGCCAGCAGCCGTGTGTCGGAGACCCAGTACTTC. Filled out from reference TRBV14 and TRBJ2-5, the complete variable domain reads EAGVTQFPSHSVIEKGQTVTLRCDPISGHDNLYWYRRVMGKEIKFLLHFVKESKQDESGMPNNRFLAERTGGTYSTLKVQPAELEDSGVYFCASSRVSETQYFGPGTRLLVL.

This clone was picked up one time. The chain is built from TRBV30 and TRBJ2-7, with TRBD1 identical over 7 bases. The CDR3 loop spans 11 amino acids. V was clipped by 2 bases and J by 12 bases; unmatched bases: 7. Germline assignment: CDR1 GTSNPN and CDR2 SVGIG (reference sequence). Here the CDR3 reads CAWSQQQGTYF. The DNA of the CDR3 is TGTGCCTGGAGTCAACAACAGGGGACGTACTTC.

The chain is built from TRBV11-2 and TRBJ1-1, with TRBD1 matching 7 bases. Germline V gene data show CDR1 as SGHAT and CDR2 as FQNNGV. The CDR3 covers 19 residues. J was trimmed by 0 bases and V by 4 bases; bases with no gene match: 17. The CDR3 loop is CASSSRPGFKQGMNTEAFF. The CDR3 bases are TGTGCCAGCAGCTCCCGCCCCGGATTTAAACAGGGGATGAACACTGAAGCTTTCTTT.

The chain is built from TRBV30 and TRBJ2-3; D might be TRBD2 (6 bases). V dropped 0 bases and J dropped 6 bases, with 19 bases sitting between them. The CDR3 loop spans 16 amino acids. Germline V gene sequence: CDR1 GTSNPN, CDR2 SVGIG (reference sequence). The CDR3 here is CAWSVGTGSRRDTQYF. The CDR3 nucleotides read TGTGCCTGGAGTGTCGGGACCGGGAGTAGGAGGGATACGCAGTATTTT.

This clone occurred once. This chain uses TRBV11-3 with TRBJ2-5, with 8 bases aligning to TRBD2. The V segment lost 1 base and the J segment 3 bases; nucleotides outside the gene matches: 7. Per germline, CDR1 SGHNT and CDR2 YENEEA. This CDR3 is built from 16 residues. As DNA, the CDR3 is TGTGCCAGCAGCTTAGGGAGTCTTAGCGGGAAAGAGACCCAGTACTTC. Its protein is CASSLGSLSGKETQYF.

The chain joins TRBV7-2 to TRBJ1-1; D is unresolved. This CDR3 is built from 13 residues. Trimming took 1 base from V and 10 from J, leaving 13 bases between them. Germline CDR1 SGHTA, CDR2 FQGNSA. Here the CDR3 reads CASSLGPDFVAFF. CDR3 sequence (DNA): TGTGCCAGCAGCTTAGGACCGGACTTCGTAGCTTTCTTT.

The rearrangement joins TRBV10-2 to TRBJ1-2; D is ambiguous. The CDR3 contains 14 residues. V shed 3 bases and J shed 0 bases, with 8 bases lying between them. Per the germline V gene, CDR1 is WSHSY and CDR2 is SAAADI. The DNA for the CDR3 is TGCGCCAGCAGTGACGTCGGAGCTAACTATGGCTACACCTTC. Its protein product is CASSDVGANYGYTF.

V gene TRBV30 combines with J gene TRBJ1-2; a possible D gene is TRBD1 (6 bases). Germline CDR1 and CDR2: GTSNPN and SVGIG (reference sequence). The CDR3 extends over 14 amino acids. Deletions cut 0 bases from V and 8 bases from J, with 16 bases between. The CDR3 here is CAWSVSGGAVGYTF. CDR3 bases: TGTGCCTGGAGTGTAAGCGGGGGCGCGGTAGGCTACACCTTC.

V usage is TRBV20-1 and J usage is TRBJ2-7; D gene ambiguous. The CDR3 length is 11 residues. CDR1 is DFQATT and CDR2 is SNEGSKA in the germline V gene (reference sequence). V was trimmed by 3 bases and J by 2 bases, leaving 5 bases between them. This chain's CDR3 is CSASIAYEQYF. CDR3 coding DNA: TGCAGTGCTAGTATAGCCTACGAGCAGTACTTC.

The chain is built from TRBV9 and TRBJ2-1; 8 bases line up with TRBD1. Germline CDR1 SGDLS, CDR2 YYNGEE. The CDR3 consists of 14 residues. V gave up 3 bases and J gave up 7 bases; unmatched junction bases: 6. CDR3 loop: CASSAQTGENEQFF. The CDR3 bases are TGTGCCAGCAGCGCGCAGACAGGGGAAAATGAGCAGTTCTTC.

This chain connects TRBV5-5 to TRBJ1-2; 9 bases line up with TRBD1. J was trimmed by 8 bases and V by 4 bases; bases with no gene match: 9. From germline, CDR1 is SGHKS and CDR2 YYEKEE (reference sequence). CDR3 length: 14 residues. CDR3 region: CASSAGTGLRGYTF. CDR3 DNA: TGTGCCAGCAGCGCCGGGACAGGGCTACGGGGCTACACCTTC.

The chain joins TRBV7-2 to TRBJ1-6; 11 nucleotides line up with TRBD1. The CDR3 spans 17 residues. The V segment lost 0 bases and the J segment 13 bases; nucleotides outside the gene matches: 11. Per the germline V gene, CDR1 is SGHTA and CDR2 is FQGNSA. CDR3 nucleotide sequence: TGTGCCAGCAGCTTAGCCTGGACAGGGGGCGAGTATAGTCCCCTCCACTTT. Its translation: CASSLAWTGGEYSPLHF.

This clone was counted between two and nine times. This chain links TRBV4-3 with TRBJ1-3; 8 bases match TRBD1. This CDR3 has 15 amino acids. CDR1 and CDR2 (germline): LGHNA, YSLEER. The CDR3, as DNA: TGCCCCACCAGCCAACAGGGGGATTTTGGAAACACCATATATTTT. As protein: CPTSQQGDFGNTIYF.

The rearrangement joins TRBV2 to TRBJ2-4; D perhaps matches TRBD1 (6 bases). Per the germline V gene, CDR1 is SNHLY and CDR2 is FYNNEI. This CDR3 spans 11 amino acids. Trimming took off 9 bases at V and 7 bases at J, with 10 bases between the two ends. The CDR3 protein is CASRTGNIQYF. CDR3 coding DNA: TGTGCCAGTCGTACAGGGAACATTCAGTACTTC.

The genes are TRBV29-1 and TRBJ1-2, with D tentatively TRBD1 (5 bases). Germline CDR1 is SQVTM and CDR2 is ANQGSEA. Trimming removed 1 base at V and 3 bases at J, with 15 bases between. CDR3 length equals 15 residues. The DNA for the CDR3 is TGCAGCGTTGAAGGTTTCGGGGGGGATTACTATGGCTACACCTTC. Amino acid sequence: CSVEGFGGDYYGYTF.

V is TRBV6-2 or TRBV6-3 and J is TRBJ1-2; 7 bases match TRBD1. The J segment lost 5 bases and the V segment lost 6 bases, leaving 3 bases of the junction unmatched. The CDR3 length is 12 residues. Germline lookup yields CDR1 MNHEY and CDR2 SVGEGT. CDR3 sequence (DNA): TGTGCCAGCAGCCGGGACAGATATGGCTACACCTTC. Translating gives CASSRDRYGYTF.

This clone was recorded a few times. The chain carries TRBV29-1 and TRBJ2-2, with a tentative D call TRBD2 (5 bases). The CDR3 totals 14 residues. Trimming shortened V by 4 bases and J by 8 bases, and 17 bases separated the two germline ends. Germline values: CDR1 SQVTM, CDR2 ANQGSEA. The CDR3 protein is CSVGRGINRGELFF. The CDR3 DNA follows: TGCAGCGTTGGGAGAGGGATTAATAGGGGGGAGCTGTTTTTT.

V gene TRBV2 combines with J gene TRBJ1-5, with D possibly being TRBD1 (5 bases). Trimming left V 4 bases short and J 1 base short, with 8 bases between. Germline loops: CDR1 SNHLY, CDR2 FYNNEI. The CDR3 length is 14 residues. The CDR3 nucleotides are TGTGCCAGCAGTGGGACAATGAGCAATCAGCCCCAGCATTTT. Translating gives CASSGTMSNQPQHF.

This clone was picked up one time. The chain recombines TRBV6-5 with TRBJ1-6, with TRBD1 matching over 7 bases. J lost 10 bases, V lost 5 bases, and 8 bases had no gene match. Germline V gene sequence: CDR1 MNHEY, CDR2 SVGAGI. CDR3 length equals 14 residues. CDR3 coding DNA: TGTGCCAGCAGTACCGACAGGGCTCGGTCACCCCTCCACTTT. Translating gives CASSTDRARSPLHF.

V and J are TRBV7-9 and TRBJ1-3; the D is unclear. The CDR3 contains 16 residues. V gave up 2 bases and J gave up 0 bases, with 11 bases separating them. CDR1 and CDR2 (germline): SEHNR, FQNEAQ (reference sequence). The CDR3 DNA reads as TGTGCCAGCAGCTTACGGTCCGCGGTCTCTGGAAACACCATATATTTT. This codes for CASSLRSAVSGNTIYF.

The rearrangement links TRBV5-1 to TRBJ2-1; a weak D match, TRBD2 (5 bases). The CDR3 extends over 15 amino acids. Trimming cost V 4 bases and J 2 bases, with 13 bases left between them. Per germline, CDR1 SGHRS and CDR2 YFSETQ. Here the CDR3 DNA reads TGCGCCAGCAGCCGCCTCCCGGGGACCTACAATGAGCAGTTCTTC. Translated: CASSRLPGTYNEQFF.

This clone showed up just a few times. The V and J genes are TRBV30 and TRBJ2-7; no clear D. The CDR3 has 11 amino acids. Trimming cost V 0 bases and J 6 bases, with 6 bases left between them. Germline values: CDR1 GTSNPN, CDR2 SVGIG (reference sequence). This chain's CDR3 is CAWSVEFEQYF. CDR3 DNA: TGTGCCTGGAGTGTTGAGTTCGAGCAGTACTTC.